These 26 T cell receptor beta chains share one sample of origin, sequenced in a study of shared clonotypes between healthy human individuals. Using immunoSEQ multiplex PCR, the repertoire was profiled, and TCRdb retains in-frame clones only, with some absent. Of about 2.4 million clones in the sample, 93% were seen once. The sequencing input was naive CD4+ T cells from PBMCs. Subset noted: CD45RA+ positively selected. These receptors originate from a man between 18 and 35 years old in good health. Some clones in this sample may be carry-over from other donors' samples.

The rearrangement joins TRBV7-9 to TRBJ2-7; TRBD2 is a possible D gene (6 bases). This CDR3 contains 15 residues. Germline CDR1 reads SEHNR; CDR2 reads FQNEAQ (reference sequence). V dropped 2 bases and J dropped 2 bases, with 13 bases sitting between them. The CDR3 DNA reads as TGTGCCAGCAGCTTACTTGTGGGCGGGGCCTACGAGCAGTACTTC. Its translation is CASSLLVGGAYEQYF.

V and J are TRBV7-9 and TRBJ2-2, with 8 bases fitting TRBD2. CDR3 size: 15 residues. The J segment lost 4 bases and the V segment lost 4 bases, leaving 5 bases of the junction unmatched. CDR1 is SEHNR and CDR2 is FQNEAQ in the germline V gene (reference sequence). CDR3 DNA: TGTGCCAGCAGCTGGAGCGGGAGAAGCACCGGGGAGCTGTTTTTT. Its translation is CASSWSGRSTGELFF.

The rearrangement links TRBV11-2 to TRBJ2-3; D is perhaps TRBD2 (7 bases). CDR3 length: 15 amino acids. The V gene lost 5 bases and the J gene lost 8 bases, with 20 bases spanning the gap. Germline CDR1 SGHAT, CDR2 FQNNGV. CDR3 in amino acids: CASSPGGGAYGTQYF. Written as DNA, the CDR3 is TGTGCCAGCAGCCCGGGGGGCGGCGCCTATGGTACGCAGTATTTT. The variable domain in full, completed from reference TRBV11-2 and TRBJ2-3, reads EAGVAQSPRYKIIEKRQSVAFWCNPISGHATLYWYQQILGQGPKLLIQFQNNGVVDDSQLPKDRFSAERLKGVDSTLKIQPAKLEDSAVYLCASSPGGGAYGTQYFGPGTRLTVL.

Here the CDR3 reads CASSLPSGELFF. In DNA, the CDR3 is TGTGCCAGCAGCTTACCTAGCGGGGAGCTGTTTTTT. The chain recombines TRBV7-2 with TRBJ2-2; no reliable D call. Trimming cost V 2 bases and J 7 bases, with 5 bases left between them. From germline, CDR1 is SGHTA and CDR2 FQGNSA. This CDR3 comprises 12 residues.

V usage is TRBV7-3 and J usage is TRBJ1-2; TRBD1 is a possible D gene (5 bases). The germline V and J ends were trimmed by 2 bases and 5 bases, with 12 bases remaining between them. The CDR3 contains 14 residues. Germline loops: CDR1 SGHTA, CDR2 FQGTGA. The CDR3 DNA sequence: TGTGCCAGCAGCTTAGGGCGGCAGGGATATGGCTACACCTTC. Its protein is CASSLGRQGYGYTF.

Worth noting for this clone: Other DNA sequences in the same sample also yield this CDR3. The chain recombines TRBV9 with TRBJ2-3; D gene unclear. The V end lost 0 bases, the J end lost 2 bases, and 7 bases lay between the germline ends. CDR3 length: 14 amino acids. Germline V lookup: CDR1 SGDLS, CDR2 YYNGEE. The CDR3 bases are TGTGCCAGCAGCGTAGGCAGCGTCACAGATACGCAGTATTTT. Translation: CASSVGSVTDTQYF.

This sequence joins TRBV28 and TRBJ1-2; 7 positions agree with TRBD1. The V and J ends lost 6 bases and 5 bases, in that order; junction bases with no gene match: 6. CDR1 is MDHEN, CDR2 SYDVKM, per germline. This CDR3 is built from 13 residues. CDR3 sequence: CASSGTATYGYTF. The CDR3, as DNA: TGTGCCAGCAGCGGGACAGCCACTTATGGCTACACCTTC.

The V and J genes are TRBV5-1 and TRBJ2-1; 9 positions agree with TRBD2. The V gene end was trimmed by 1 base and the J gene end by 7 bases; junction bases not matched to a gene: 12. The CDR3 contains 17 residues. Germline CDR1 and CDR2: SGHRS and YFSETQ. CDR3 sequence reads: CASSLPSSGIKGNEQFF. The CDR3 coding sequence is TGCGCCAGCAGCTTGCCGTCTAGCGGGATCAAGGGGAATGAGCAGTTCTTC.

This chain connects TRBV28 to TRBJ2-2, with 16 bases that match TRBD2. This CDR3 region has 17 residues. The V and J ends lost 5 bases and 7 bases, in that order; junction bases with no gene match: 7. Germline assignment: CDR1 MDHEN and CDR2 SYDVKM. CDR3 DNA sequence: TGTGCCAGCAGTCCCCTCGGGACTAGCGGGAGGGGCGGGGAGCTGTTTTTT. Its translation is CASSPLGTSGRGGELFF.

This rearrangement joins TRBV29-1 to TRBJ1-2, with D tentatively TRBD1 (5 bases). The length of the CDR3 is 14 residues. Germline V gives CDR1 SQVTM, CDR2 ANQGSEA. The V end was cut by 4 bases, the J end by 2 bases, with 14 bases between. CDR3 coding DNA: TGCAGCGTTGGTCGGGACGGAGAAAACTATGGCTACACCTTC. Protein product: CSVGRDGENYGYTF.

A note on this clone: Other DNA sequences of this sample code for an identical CDR3. The chain uses TRBV18 and TRBJ1-5; a possible D gene is TRBD1 (5 bases). The length of the CDR3 is 14 residues. V was cut by 6 bases and J by 0 bases, with 9 bases left in between. Germline CDR1 reads KGHSH; CDR2 reads LQKENI. CDR3 coding DNA: TGTGCCAGCTCCCTGGGGGGTAGCAATCAGCCCCAGCATTTT. It yields the protein CASSLGGSNQPQHF.

CDR3 amino acids: CASSLVASGRTGELFF. The CDR3 nucleotides read TGTGCCAGCAGCTTAGTGGCTAGCGGCAGAACCGGGGAGCTGTTTTTT. The rearrangement uses TRBV7-8 and TRBJ2-2, with 7 bases fitting TRBD2. Unmatched junction bases numbered 7, after V lost 1 base and J lost 5 bases. The length of the CDR3 is 16 residues. Germline assignment: CDR1 SGHVS and CDR2 FQNEAQ.

V and J are TRBV7-8 and TRBJ2-7; 7 bases are shared with TRBD2. In germline, CDR1 is SGHVS, CDR2 FQNEAQ. This CDR3 has 13 residues. Losses at the gene ends were 5 bases for V and 5 bases for J; bases not matched to a gene: 6. CDR3 loop: CASSPGGGNEQYF. CDR3 bases: TGTGCCAGCAGCCCTGGGGGGGGAAACGAGCAGTACTTC. The full variable domain, completed using reference TRBV7-8 and TRBJ2-7, is GAGVSQSPRYKVAKRGQDVALRCDPISGHVSLFWYQQALGQGPEFLTYFQNEAQLDKSGLPSDRFFAERPEGSVSTLKIQRTQQEDSAVYLCASSPGGGNEQYFGPGTRLTVT.

On this clone: Distinct nucleotide sequences in the sample also encode this CDR3. The V gene is TRBV15, the J gene TRBJ1-5; 11 bases line up with TRBD1. CDR3 length: 16 amino acids. CDR1 and CDR2 (germline): LNHNV, YYDKDF (reference sequence). Trimming took 1 base from V and 4 from J; bases not matched to a gene: 3. The CDR3: CATSRGGTGGNQPQHF. In DNA, the CDR3 is TGTGCCACCAGCAGAGGAGGGACAGGGGGAAATCAGCCCCAGCATTTT.

The gene calls are TRBV13 and TRBJ2-7, with 10 positions matching TRBD1. The trim removed 5 bases at V and 3 bases at J, leaving 4 bases unmatched. The CDR3 contains 14 residues. Germline CDR1 reads PRHDT; CDR2 reads FYEKMQ (reference sequence). The CDR3 DNA sequence: TGTGCCAGCAGCCCGGGACAGGGGATCTACGAGCAGTACTTC. This gives the protein CASSPGQGIYEQYF.

CDR3 nucleotide sequence: TGTGCCAGCAGCCTCCGGGACGCGGGACGGGGTTCTAACTATGGCTACACCTTC. It encodes CASSLRDAGRGSNYGYTF. The chain combines TRBV7-8 with TRBJ1-2, with D possibly matching TRBD1 (5 bases). The length of the CDR3 is 18 residues. Germline-derived CDR1 and CDR2 are SGHVS and FQNEAQ. V was clipped by 5 bases and J by 0 bases, with 22 bases between them.

V is TRBV11-3 and J is TRBJ2-2, with 8 bases matching TRBD2. The V segment lost 5 bases and the J segment 6 bases; nucleotides outside the gene matches: 11. CDR1 is SGHNT and CDR2 is YENEEA in the germline V gene. This CDR3 region has 16 residues. The CDR3: CASSRTSGSLSGELFF. CDR3 in DNA: TGTGCCAGCAGCCGCACCAGCGGGAGTCTTTCCGGGGAGCTGTTTTTT. Full variable domain (missing parts from reference TRBV11-3 and TRBJ2-2): EAGVVQSPRYKIIEKKQPVAFWCNPISGHNTLYWYLQNLGQGPELLIRYENEEAVDDSQLPKDRFSAERLKGVDSTLKIQPAELGDSAVYLCASSRTSGSLSGELFFGEGSRLTVL.

This clone appeared a single time. The V gene is TRBV11-2, the J gene TRBJ2-3; D is uncertain. The length of the CDR3 is 14 residues. Germline-derived CDR1 and CDR2 are SGHAT and FQNNGV. Trimming removed 2 bases at V and 8 bases at J, with 14 bases between. The DNA for the CDR3 is TGTGCCAGCAGCTTAAATCTAGTTTCGGTTACGCAGTATTTT. Protein product: CASSLNLVSVTQYF.

This clone was detected only once. V is TRBV4-3 and J is TRBJ2-3, with TRBD1 matching over 8 bases. Looked up from germline, CDR1 is LGHNA and CDR2 is YSLEER. This CDR3 comprises 15 residues. V trimming: 1 base; J trimming: 6 bases; junction bases outside the gene matches: 6. The CDR3 DNA sequence: TGCGCCAGCAGCCAAGGATCCAGGGGGCTGGATACGCAGTATTTT. This codes for CASSQGSRGLDTQYF.

The chain combines TRBV27 with TRBJ2-2, with TRBD2 identical over 7 bases. The J segment lost 7 bases and the V segment lost 8 bases, leaving 19 bases of the junction unmatched. The CDR3 extends over 17 amino acids. Germline CDR1 is MNHEY and CDR2 is SMNVEV (reference sequence). The DNA of the CDR3 is TGTGCCAGCCACCAGGTTGGGGGGAGGGTCGAAAGCGGGGAGCTGTTTTTT. Encoded protein: CASHQVGGRVESGELFF.

The CDR3 spells CASSPGPFYGYTF. The CDR3 DNA reads TGTGCCAGCAGCCCCGGGCCTTTCTATGGCTACACCTTC. The rearrangement joins TRBV5-4 to TRBJ1-2, with D unclear. Trimming left V 4 bases short and J 4 bases short, with 11 bases between. The CDR3 contains 13 residues. Germline CDR1 is SGHNT and CDR2 is YYREEE (reference sequence).

The CDR3 DNA is TGTGCCACCAGCAGGGAGAACAGGCTTAGCAATCAGCCCCAGCATTTT. Translating it yields CATSRENRLSNQPQHF. This chain uses TRBV15 with TRBJ1-5, with TRBD1 as a possible D gene (5 bases). CDR3 size: 16 residues. Germline values: CDR1 LNHNV, CDR2 YYDKDF (reference sequence). Trimming pared 3 bases from V and 0 bases from J, leaving 12 bases between. The entire variable domain, with the rest obtained from reference TRBV15 and TRBJ1-5, is as follows: DAMVIQNPRYQVTQFGKPVTLSCSQTLNHNVMYWYQQKSSQAPKLLFHYYDKDFNNEADTPDNFQSRRPNTSFCFLDIRSPGLGDTAMYLCATSRENRLSNQPQHFGDGTRLSIL.

The rearrangement uses TRBV6-5 and TRBJ1-1, with TRBD1 matching 7 bases. The germline CDR1 and CDR2 sequences are MNHEY and SVGAGI. The CDR3 spans 15 residues. V shed 0 bases, J shed 3 bases, and the junction held 4 bases outside the gene matches. The CDR3: CASSYSDRRYTEAFF. CDR3 sequence (DNA): TGTGCCAGCAGTTACTCGGACAGGAGGTACACTGAAGCTTTCTTT.

This clone was observed a handful of times. The chain is built from TRBV6-1 and TRBJ1-1; D is unresolved. Trimming left V 0 bases short and J 10 bases short, with 15 bases between. The CDR3 is 14 residues long. From germline, CDR1 is MNHNS and CDR2 SASEGT. CDR3 loop: CASSEAPSAYLAFF. The CDR3 nucleotides are TGTGCCAGCAGTGAAGCGCCTTCGGCCTATTTAGCTTTCTTT.

This chain links TRBV11-2 with TRBJ1-1; no reliable D call. The CDR3 runs to 14 residues. Per germline, CDR1 SGHAT and CDR2 FQNNGV. Trimming shortened V by 1 base and J by 6 bases, and 12 bases separated the two germline ends. The CDR3 sequence is CASSLVRGIAEAFF. In DNA form, the CDR3 reads TGTGCCAGCAGCTTAGTACGGGGAATCGCTGAAGCTTTCTTT. The entire variable domain, with the rest obtained from reference TRBV11-2 and TRBJ1-1, is as follows: EAGVAQSPRYKIIEKRQSVAFWCNPISGHATLYWYQQILGQGPKLLIQFQNNGVVDDSQLPKDRFSAERLKGVDSTLKIQPAKLEDSAVYLCASSLVRGIAEAFFGQGTRLTVV.

The chain recombines TRBV5-1 with TRBJ2-2; D gene unclear. The CDR3 spans 15 residues. Germline-derived CDR1 and CDR2 are SGHRS and YFSETQ. Trimming took off 0 bases at V and 1 base at J, with 7 bases between the two ends. This CDR3 reads CASSLDPRNTGELFF. The CDR3 region has the DNA TGCGCCAGCAGCTTGGATCCGAGGAACACCGGGGAGCTGTTTTTT.